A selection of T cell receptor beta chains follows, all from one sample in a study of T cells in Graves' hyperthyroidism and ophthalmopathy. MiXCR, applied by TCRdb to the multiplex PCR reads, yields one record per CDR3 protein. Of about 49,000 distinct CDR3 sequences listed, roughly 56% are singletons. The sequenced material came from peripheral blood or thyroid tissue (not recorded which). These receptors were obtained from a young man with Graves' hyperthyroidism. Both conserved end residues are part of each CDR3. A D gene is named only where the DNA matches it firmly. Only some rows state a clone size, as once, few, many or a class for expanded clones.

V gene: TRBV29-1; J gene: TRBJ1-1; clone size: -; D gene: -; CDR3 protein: CSVGYRNGQAFF; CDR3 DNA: TGCAGCGTTGGATATCGTAACGGGCAAGCTTTCTTT
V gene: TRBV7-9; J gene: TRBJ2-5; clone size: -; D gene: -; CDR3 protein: CASSPGELGEQETQYF; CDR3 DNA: TGTGCCAGCAGCCCCGGAGAGCTGGGGGAGCAAGAGACCCAGTACTTC
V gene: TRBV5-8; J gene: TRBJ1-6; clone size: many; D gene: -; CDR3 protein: CASSLAGFNSPLHF; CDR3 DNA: TGTGCCAGCAGCTTGGCCGGATTTAATTCACCCCTCCACTTT
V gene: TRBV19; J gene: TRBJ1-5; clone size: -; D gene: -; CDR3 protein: CASTRSTGNQPQHF; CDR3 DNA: TGTGCCAGTACCCGTTCGACAGGCAACCAGCCCCAGCATTTT
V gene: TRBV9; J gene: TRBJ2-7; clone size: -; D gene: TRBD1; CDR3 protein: CASSVGTGPDYEQYF; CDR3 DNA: TGTGCCAGCAGCGTGGGGACAGGACCAGACTACGAGCAGTACTTC
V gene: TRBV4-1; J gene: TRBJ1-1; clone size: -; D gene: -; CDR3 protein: CASSQDLEHIEGLNTEAFF; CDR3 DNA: TGCGCCAGCAGCCAAGATCTTGAACACATAGAAGGCCTGAACACTGAAGCCTTCTTT
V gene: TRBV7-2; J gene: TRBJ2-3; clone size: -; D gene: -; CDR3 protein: CASSLSGRDGDTQYF; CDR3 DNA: TGTGCCAGCAGTTTATCAGGTCGAGATGGAGATACGCAGTATTTT
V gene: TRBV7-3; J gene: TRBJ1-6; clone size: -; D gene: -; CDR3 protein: CASSPESPGNNSPLHF; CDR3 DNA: TGTGCCAGCAGCCCAGAGTCCCCGGGAAATAATTCACCCCTCCACTTT
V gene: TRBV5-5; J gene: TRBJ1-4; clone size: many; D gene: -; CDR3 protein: CASSLPSRADGNEKLFF; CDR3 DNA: TGTGCCAGCAGCTTACCCTCACGTGCGGACGGTAATGAAAAACTGTTTTTT
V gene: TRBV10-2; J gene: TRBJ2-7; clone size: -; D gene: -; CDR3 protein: CASKVSLASYEQYF; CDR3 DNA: TGCGCCAGCAAGGTCTCACTAGCCTCCTACGAGCAGTACTTC
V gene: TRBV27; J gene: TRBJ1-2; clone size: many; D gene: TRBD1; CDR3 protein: CASRMTGANYGYTF; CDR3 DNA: TGTGCCAGCAGAATGACAGGGGCTAACTATGGCTACACCTTC
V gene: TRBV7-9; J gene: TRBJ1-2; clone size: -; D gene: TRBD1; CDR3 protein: CASSWSGGTAGTGGLAGYTF; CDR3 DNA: TGTGCCAGCAGCTGGTCCGGAGGGACCGCCGGGACAGGGGGCTTGGCTGGCTACACCTTC
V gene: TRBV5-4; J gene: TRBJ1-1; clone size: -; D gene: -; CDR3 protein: CASSLDTGSDAFF; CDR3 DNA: TGTGCCAGCAGCTTGGACACAGGGTCGGATGCTTTCTTT
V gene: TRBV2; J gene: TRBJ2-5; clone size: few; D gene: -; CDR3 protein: CASSDAGETQYF; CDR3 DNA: TGTGCCAGCAGTGATGCGGGGGAGACCCAGTACTTC
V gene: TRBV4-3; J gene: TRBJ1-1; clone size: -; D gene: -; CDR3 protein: CASSLDGTEAFF; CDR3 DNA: TGCGCCAGCAGCCTGGACGGCACTGAAGCTTTCTTT
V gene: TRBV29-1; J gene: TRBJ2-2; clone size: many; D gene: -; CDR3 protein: CSVDTGPGELFF; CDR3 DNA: TGCAGCGTTGACACAGGGCCCGGGGAGCTGTTTTTT
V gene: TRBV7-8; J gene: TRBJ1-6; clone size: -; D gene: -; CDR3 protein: CASSLVQGSSPLHF; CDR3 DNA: TGTGCCAGCAGTTTAGTGCAGGGAAGTTCACCCCTCCACTTT
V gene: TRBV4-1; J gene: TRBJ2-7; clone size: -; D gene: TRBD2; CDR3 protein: CASSQVWQREFNEQYF; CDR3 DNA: TGTGCCAGCAGCCAAGTGTGGCAGCGGGAGTTCAACGAGCAGTACTTC
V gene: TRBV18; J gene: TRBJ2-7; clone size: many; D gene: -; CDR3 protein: CASSPRGDYEQYF; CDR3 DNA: TGTGCCAGCTCACCCCGCGGGGACTACGAGCAGTACTTC
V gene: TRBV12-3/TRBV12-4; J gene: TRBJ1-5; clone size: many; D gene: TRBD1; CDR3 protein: CASGGQENQPQHF; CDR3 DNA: TGTGCCAGCGGGGGACAGGAGAATCAGCCCCAGCATTTT
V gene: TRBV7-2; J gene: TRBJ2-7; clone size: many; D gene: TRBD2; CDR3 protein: CASSLGLAGPPHYEQYF; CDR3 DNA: TGTGCCAGCAGCTTAGGACTAGCGGGACCCCCCCACTACGAGCAGTACTTC
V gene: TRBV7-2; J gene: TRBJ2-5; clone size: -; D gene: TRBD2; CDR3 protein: CASSRAGGGQETQYF; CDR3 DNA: TGTGCCAGCAGCCGAGCCGGGGGGGGACAAGAGACCCAGTACTTC
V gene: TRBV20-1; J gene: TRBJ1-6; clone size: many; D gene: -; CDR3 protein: CSASANSVGSPLHF; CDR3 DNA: TGCAGTGCTTCGGCCAACTCCGTGGGTTCACCCCTCCACTTT
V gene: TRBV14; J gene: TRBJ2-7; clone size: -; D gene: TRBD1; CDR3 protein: CASSQARRQGIREQYF; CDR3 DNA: TGTGCCAGCAGCCAAGCCCGCAGACAGGGGATAAGGGAGCAGTACTTC
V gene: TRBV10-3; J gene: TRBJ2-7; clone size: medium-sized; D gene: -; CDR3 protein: CAISESGSYEQYF; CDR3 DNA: TGTGCCATCAGTGAGTCAGGCAGCTACGAGCAGTACTTC
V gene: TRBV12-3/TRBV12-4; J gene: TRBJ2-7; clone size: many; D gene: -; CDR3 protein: CASSLSGVYSEQYF; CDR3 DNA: TGTGCCAGCAGTTTGTCGGGGGTTTACTCCGAGCAGTACTTC
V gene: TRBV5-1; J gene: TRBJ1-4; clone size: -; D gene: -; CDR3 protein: CASRRSVGEKLFF; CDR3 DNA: TGCGCCAGCAGGCGGTCAGTCGGTGAAAAACTGTTTTTT
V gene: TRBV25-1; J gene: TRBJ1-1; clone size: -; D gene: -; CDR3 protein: CASRAPGTEAFF; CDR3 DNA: TGTGCCAGCAGGGCCCCGGGCACTGAAGCTTTCTTT
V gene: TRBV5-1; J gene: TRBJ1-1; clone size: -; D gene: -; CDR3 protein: CATRTGGTNTEAFF; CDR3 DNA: TGCGCCACCCGTACGGGCGGAACGAACACTGAAGCTTTCTTT
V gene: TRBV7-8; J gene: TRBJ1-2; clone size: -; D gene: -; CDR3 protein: CASSEQGWSYTF; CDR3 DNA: TGTGCCAGCAGTGAACAGGGATGGAGCTACACCTTC
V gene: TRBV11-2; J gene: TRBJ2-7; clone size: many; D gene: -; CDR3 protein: CASSLDDVEQYF; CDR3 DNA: TGTGCCAGCAGCTTAGATGATGTCGAGCAGTACTTC
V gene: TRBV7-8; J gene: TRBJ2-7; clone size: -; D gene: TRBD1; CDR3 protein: CASSGGQGLEQYF; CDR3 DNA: TGTGCCAGCAGCGGGGGACAGGGGCTCGAGCAGTACTTC
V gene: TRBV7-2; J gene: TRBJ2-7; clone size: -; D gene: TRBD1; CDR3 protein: CASSPTGSYYEQYF; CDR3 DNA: TGTGCCAGCAGCCCGACAGGGAGTTACTACGAGCAGTACTTC
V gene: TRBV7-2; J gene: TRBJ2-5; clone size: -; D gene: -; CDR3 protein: CASSGAQYF; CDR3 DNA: TGTGCCAGCAGCGGGGCCCAGTACTTC
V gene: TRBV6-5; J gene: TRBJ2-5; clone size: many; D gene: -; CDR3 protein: CASSYSRPQETQYF; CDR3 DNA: TGTGCCAGCAGTTACTCTCGGCCCCAAGAGACCCAGTACTTC
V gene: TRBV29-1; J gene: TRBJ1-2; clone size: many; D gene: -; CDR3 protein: CSVDGGERKKTGFYGYTF; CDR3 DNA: TGCAGCGTTGACGGGGGGGAGAGAAAAAAGACAGGCTTCTATGGCTACACCTTC
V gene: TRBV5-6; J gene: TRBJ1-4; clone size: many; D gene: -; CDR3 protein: CASSLYRRVATNEKLFF; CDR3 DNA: TGTGCCAGCAGCTTGTACAGACGGGTTGCAACTAATGAAAAACTGTTTTTT
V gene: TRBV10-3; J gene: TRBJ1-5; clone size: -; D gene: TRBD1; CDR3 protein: CAISDRGWDQPQHF; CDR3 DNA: TGTGCCATCAGTGACAGGGGGTGGGATCAGCCCCAGCATTTT
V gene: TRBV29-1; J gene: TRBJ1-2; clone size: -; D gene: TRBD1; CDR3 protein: CSVGTGQGKDGYTF; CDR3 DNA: TGCAGCGTTGGAACCGGACAGGGGAAAGATGGCTACACCTTC
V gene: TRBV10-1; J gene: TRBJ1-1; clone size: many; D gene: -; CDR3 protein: CASTRRRYTEAFF; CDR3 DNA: TGCGCCAGCACAAGGCGGCGATACACTGAAGCTTTCTTT
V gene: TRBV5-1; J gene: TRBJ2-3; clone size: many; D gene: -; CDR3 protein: CASSLTPSTDTQYF; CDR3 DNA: TGCGCCAGCAGCTTAACGCCTAGCACAGATACGCAGTATTTT
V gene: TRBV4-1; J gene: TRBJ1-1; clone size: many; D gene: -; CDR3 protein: CASSPGTNTEAFF; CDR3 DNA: TGCGCCAGCAGCCCCGGGACGAACACTGAAGCTTTCTTT
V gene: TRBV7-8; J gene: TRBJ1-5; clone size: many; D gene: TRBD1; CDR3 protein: CASSLEWGLRDSTSSKPQHF; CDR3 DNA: TGTGCCAGCAGCTTAGAGTGGGGCCTCCGGGACAGTACATCTTCTAAGCCCCAGCATTTT
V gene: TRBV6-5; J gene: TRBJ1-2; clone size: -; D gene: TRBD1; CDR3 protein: CASRPRTGRGGYTF; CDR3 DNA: TGTGCCAGCAGGCCACGGACAGGGAGAGGTGGCTACACCTTC
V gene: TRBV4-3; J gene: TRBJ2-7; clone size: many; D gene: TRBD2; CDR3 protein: CASSHGLAGGYEQYF; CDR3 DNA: TGCGCCAGCAGCCATGGACTAGCGGGAGGGTACGAGCAGTACTTC
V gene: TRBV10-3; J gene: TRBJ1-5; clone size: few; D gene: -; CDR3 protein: CAISDGGSDQPQHF; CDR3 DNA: TGTGCCATCAGTGATGGGGGGTCAGACCAGCCCCAGCATTTT
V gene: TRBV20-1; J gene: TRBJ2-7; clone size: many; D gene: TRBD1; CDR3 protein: CSASPPRGPNLRTYEQYF; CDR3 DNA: TGCAGTGCTAGTCCACCCAGGGGGCCTAACTTGCGGACCTACGAGCAGTACTTC
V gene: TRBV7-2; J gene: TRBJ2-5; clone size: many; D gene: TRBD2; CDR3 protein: CASNQAGTPQETQYF; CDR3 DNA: TGTGCCAGCAACCAAGCGGGGACCCCCCAAGAGACCCAGTACTTC
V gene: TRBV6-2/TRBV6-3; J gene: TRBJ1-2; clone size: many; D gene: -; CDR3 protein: CASRPRRGLDGYTF; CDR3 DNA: TGTGCCAGCAGGCCGCGCAGGGGATTGGACGGCTACACCTTC
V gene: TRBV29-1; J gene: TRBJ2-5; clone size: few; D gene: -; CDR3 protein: CSVVLGAGDSNQPQYF; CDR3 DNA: TGCAGCGTCGTCCTGGGTGCAGGGGATAGCAATCAGCCCCAGTACTTC
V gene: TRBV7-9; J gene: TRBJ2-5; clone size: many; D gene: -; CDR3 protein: CASSLSAQMETQYF; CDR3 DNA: TGTGCCAGCAGCTTATCGGCGCAAATGGAGACCCAGTACTTC
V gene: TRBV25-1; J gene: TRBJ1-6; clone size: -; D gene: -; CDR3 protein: CASSEWRGQGDSPLHF; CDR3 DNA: TGTGCCAGCAGTGAATGGCGCGGCCAGGGAGATTCACCCCTCCACTTT
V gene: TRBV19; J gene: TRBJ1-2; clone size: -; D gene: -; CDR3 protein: CASSSPGHNNGYTF; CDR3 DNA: TGTGCCAGTAGCTCGCCAGGTCATAATAATGGCTACACCTTC
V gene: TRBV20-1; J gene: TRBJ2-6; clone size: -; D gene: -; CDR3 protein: CSAVGSGANVLTF; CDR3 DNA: TGCAGTGCTGTCGGGTCTGGGGCCAACGTCCTGACTTTC
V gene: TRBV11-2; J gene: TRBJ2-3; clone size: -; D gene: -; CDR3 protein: CASRTGTFSTDTQYF; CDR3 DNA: TGTGCCAGCAGGACCGGGACTTTTAGCACAGATACGCAGTATTTT
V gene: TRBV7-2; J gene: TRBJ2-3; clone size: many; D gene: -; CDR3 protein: CASSLWMRSTDTQYF; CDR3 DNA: TGTGCCAGCAGCTTATGGATGCGTAGCACAGATACGCAGTATTTT